This T cell receptor beta chain emerged from a study of early T cells in non-severe SARS-CoV-2 infection. Study-wide findings and caveats: Private and CD4 specificities were missed by VDJdb matching, which favored anti-spike CD8 responses.

TCRdb redid the calling of the 5' RACE reads with MiXCR, one entry per CDR3 protein. This table has roughly 51,000 distinct CDR3 sequences, roughly 11% appearing once. Germline CDR1 is MNHEY and CDR2 is SVGAGI. The CDR3 runs 16 residues. Notes on this clonotype: The antigen is unknown. Mismatch with germline at one junction end may stem from a read error.

The source material was whole blood. The receptor was isolated from an adult who was a healthcare worker with PCR-confirmed SARS-CoV-2 infection or an uninfected control (not recorded which). The chain links TRBV6-5 to TRBJ1-6; possibly TRBD1 for D (6 bases). The CDR3 DNA is TGTGCCAGCAGAAGCCCCCGGACAGCCTCAGGATCACCCCTCCATTTT. Translation gives CASRSPRTASGSPLHF.